This T cell receptor beta chain emerged from a study of Ad26.COV2.S vaccination and SARS-CoV-2 variants. General observations from the study: Individuals receiving vaccine had higher spike-specific TCR breadth than placebo recipients did.

This CDR3 has 12 amino acids. V lost 5 bases to trimming and J lost 5 bases; unmatched junction nucleotides: 2. The germline gives CDR1 SGHAT, CDR2 FQNNGV. Some clones are missing from TCRdb's copy, which holds only in-frame ones; the method was immunoSEQ multiplex PCR. The sample carries around 300,000 clones, around nine tenths recorded once. For this clone: The antigen is unknown.

Treatment in this sample: roughly 18 received Ad26.COV2.S at low or high dose, single or two shots; roughly five received placebo; per-sample allocation not given. Day 63 after the first vaccine or placebo injection was the time point for sampling. The study used a vaccine consisting of an Ad26 vector that expressed Wuhan-strain SARS-CoV-2 spike. The V gene is TRBV11-2, the J gene TRBJ2-5; 7 bases fit TRBD1. This sequence was found in a person aged 18 to 59 who received the Ad26.COV2.S COVID-19 vaccine or a placebo. The starting material was peripheral blood, obtained in a trial of Ad26.COV2.S vaccine versus placebo. The CDR3 loop is CASSRDSETQYF. DNA of the CDR3: TGTGCCAGCAGCCGGGACAGCGAGACCCAGTACTTC.